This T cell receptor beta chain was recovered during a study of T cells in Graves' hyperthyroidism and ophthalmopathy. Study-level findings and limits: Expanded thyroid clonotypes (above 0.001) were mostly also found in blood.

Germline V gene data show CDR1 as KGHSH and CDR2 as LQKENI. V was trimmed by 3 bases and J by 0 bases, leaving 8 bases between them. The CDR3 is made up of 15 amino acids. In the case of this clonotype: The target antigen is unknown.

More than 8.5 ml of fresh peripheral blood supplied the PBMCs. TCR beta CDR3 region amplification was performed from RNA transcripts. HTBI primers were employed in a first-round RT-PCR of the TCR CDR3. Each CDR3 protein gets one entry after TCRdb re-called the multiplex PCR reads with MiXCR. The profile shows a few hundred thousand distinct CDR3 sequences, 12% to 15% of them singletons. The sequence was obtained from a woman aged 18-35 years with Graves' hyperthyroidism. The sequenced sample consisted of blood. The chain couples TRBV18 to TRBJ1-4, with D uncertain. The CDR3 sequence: CASSPTRSTNEKLFF. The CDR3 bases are TGTGCCAGCTCACCGACCCGGTCAACTAATGAAAAACTGTTTTTT.